The entry below describes one T cell receptor (beta chain). Its target is unknown. Germline V gene data show CDR1 as SEHNR and CDR2 as FQNEAQ (reference sequence). The CDR3 contains 15 residues. V was pared by 5 bases and J by 8 bases, with 21 bases between. This entry belongs to a study of beta chain features in type 1 diabetes. Study outcomes and limitations: All four CD4+ subsets from Type 1 diabetes patients carried moderately but significantly shorter TCRB CDR3s. PCR may have favored shorter templates equally in patients and controls.

Expressed TCRB transcripts were sequenced because the entire RNA isolate underwent reverse transcription. The repertoire was sequenced with immunoSEQ multiplex PCR; TCRdb's copy has only in-frame clones and lacks some. Of 450,000 or so clones in the sample, 9.5% to 12% are singletons; the top ten hold roughly 0.046%. V gene TRBV7-9 combines with J gene TRBJ1-2, with no clear D. This sequence was found in a woman under 30 in good health. The sample comprised naive CD4+ T cells from blood. CDR3 sequence reads: CASSPKPASVKGYTF. The CDR3 DNA follows: TGTGCCAGCAGCCCAAAGCCGGCGAGCGTGAAGGGCTACACCTTC.